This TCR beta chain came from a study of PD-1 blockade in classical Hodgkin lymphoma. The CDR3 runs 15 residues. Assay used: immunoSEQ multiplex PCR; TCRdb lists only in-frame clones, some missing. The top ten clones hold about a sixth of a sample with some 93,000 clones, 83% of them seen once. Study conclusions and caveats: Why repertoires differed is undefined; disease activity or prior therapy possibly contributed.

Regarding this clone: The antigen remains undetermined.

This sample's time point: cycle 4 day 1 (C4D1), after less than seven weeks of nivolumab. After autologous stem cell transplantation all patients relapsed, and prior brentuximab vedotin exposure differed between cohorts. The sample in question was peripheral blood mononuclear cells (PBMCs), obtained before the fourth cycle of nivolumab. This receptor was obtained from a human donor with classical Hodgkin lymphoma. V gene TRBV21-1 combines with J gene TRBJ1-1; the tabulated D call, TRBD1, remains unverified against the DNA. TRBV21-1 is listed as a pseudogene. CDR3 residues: CASSIPHRGPDEAFF. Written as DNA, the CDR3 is TGTGCCAGCAGCATCCCGCACAGGGGCCCTGATGAAGCTTTCTTT.